A single sample gave rise to the 16 T cell receptor beta chains below, sequenced in a study of control samples from healthy donors and cancer patients. TCRdb's copy holds only in-frame clones and misses some; the assay was immunoSEQ multiplex PCR. Among 95,000 to 130,000 clones listed, nearly 95% were seen once. The sequencing sample was made of blood. The receptors here all came from a man between 25 and 39 years old in good health.

The chain joins TRBV6-5 to TRBJ2-1; D gene ambiguous. The CDR3 loop spans 12 amino acids. Germline CDR1 MNHEY, CDR2 SVGAGI. With 7 bases removed from V and 2 bases from J, the gap between germline ends came to 6 bases. The CDR3 loop is CASTAAYNEQFF. In DNA form, the CDR3 reads TGTGCCAGCACGGCAGCCTACAATGAGCAGTTCTTC.

The chain couples TRBV5-1 to TRBJ1-3; a possible D gene is TRBD1 (5 bases). From germline, CDR1 is SGHRS and CDR2 YFSETQ. The CDR3 loop spans 14 amino acids. Trimming stripped 6 bases from V and 2 bases from J, with 12 bases between. For the CDR3, the DNA is TGCGCCAGCACCCTGGACATCCCTGGAAACACCATATATTTT. It specifies CASTLDIPGNTIYF.

The V call is TRBV7-9, the J call TRBJ2-7; D remains ambiguous. V was clipped by 6 bases and J by 4 bases, with 10 bases between them. The CDR3 totals 12 residues. Germline CDR1 reads SEHNR; CDR2 reads FQNEAQ (reference sequence). The CDR3 sequence: CASSYTEYEQYF. Written as DNA, the CDR3 is TGTGCCAGCAGTTATACAGAGTACGAGCAGTACTTC.

The genes are TRBV6-5 and TRBJ1-5, with 8 bases identical to TRBD1. The germline gives CDR1 MNHEY, CDR2 SVGAGI. The CDR3 spans 14 residues. Trimming removed 4 bases from V and 3 bases from J; junction bases left unmatched: 2. The CDR3 spells CASSSGQVNQPQHF. CDR3 DNA: TGTGCCAGCAGTTCGGGACAGGTCAATCAGCCCCAGCATTTT.

The CDR3 here is CASSREAASTYGYTF. The CDR3 nucleotides are TGTGCCAGCAGCCGAGAAGCGGCCTCGACATATGGCTACACCTTC. The chain combines TRBV5-4 with TRBJ1-2; no clear D. Trimming removed 4 bases at V and 5 bases at J, with 18 bases between. The CDR3 contains 15 residues. Germline loops: CDR1 SGHNT, CDR2 YYREEE (reference sequence).

This chain connects TRBV5-1 to TRBJ2-5; D is perhaps TRBD1 or TRBD2 (6 bases each). V lost 2 bases and J lost 4, with 12 bases in between. The CDR3 length is 14 residues. Per the germline V gene, CDR1 is SGHRS and CDR2 is YFSETQ. CDR3 in DNA: TGCGCCAGCAGCTTAGGGGGGAGCATAGAGACCCAGTACTTC. It encodes CASSLGGSIETQYF. Combining the CDR3 with reference TRBV5-1 and TRBJ2-5 gives the whole variable domain KAGVTQTPRYLIKTRGQQVTLSCSPISGHRSVSWYQQTPGQGLQFLFEYFSETQRNKGNFPGRFSGRQFSNSRSEMNVSTLELGDSALYLCASSLGGSIETQYFGPGTRLLVL.

V gene TRBV29-1 combines with J gene TRBJ1-2, with D maybe TRBD1 (6 bases). There are 11 residues in the CDR3. The germline V gene encodes CDR1 SQVTM and CDR2 ANQGSEA. Deletions cut 4 bases from V and 8 bases from J, with 11 bases between. The DNA of the CDR3 is TGCAGCGTTGGGGGGCGAGGCGGCTACACCTTC. Translating gives CSVGGRGGYTF.

V usage is TRBV28 and J usage is TRBJ1-4; D is undetermined. Trimming pared 6 bases from V and 7 bases from J, leaving 12 bases between. Germline CDR1 MDHEN, CDR2 SYDVKM. The CDR3 has 13 residues. Written as DNA, the CDR3 is TGTGCCAGCAGCCCCCCTCCCGGTGAAAAACTGTTTTTT. Its translation is CASSPPPGEKLFF.

This rearrangement joins TRBV2 to TRBJ1-1; D not certain. CDR1 and CDR2 (germline): SNHLY, FYNNEI. The CDR3 extends over 13 amino acids. The V end was cut by 4 bases, the J end by 7 bases, with 13 bases between. This chain's CDR3 is CASSVGREGEAFF. CDR3 sequence (DNA): TGTGCCAGCAGTGTGGGGAGGGAGGGTGAAGCTTTCTTT.

This clone appeared a few times. This chain uses TRBV5-1 with TRBJ1-4; D is perhaps TRBD1 (6 bases). The V gene's germline CDR1 is SGHRS and CDR2 YFSETQ. The ends were cut back, 7 bases at V and 0 bases at J, with 13 bases in the middle. The CDR3 is made up of 15 amino acids. The CDR3 DNA sequence: TGCGCCAGCGCCCTAACAGGGCCAACTAATGAAAAACTGTTTTTT. It codes for CASALTGPTNEKLFF.

The CDR3 coding sequence is TGTGCCAGCTGGGGGAGTATCCATACGCAGTATTTT. It specifies CASWGSIHTQYF. J is TRBJ2-3 and V is TRBV27, with D possibly being TRBD1 or TRBD2 (5 bases each). CDR3 length: 12 residues. In germline, CDR1 is MNHEY, CDR2 SMNVEV (reference sequence). V lost 8 bases to trimming and J lost 7 bases, with 13 bases between them.

This chain uses TRBV19 with TRBJ1-2; D ambiguous. Germline V CDR1 and CDR2: LNHDA, SQIVND (reference sequence). The CDR3 runs to 14 residues. Trimming pared 5 bases from V and 2 bases from J, leaving 12 bases between. CDR3 DNA sequence: TGTGCCAGTAGTCCGACCACCTCAAACTATGGCTACACCTTC. Protein product: CASSPTTSNYGYTF.

This chain links TRBV5-8 with TRBJ1-5; 7 bases are a match to TRBD1. The CDR3 loop spans 15 amino acids. The germline V gene has CDR1 SGHTS and CDR2 YDEGEE. V shed 3 bases and J 0 bases; nucleotides not matched to a gene: 3. CDR3 region: CASSSGGNSNQPQHF. CDR3 nucleotides: TGTGCCAGCAGCTCAGGGGGGAATAGCAATCAGCCCCAGCATTTT.

The chain employs TRBV5-1 and TRBJ2-7; a weak D match, TRBD1 (5 bases). The CDR3 has 14 amino acids. CDR1 SGHRS and CDR2 YFSETQ come from the germline V gene. V was clipped by 4 bases and J by 6 bases, with 17 bases between them. CDR3 nucleotide sequence: TGCGCCAGCAGCGTATCTACAGGACCCGGCGAGCAGTACTTC. It translates to CASSVSTGPGEQYF.

This clone has only one observation. The CDR3 loop reads CASSFFRQAEGAFF. The CDR3 nucleotides read TGCGCCAGCAGCTTCTTCAGACAGGCGGAAGGAGCTTTCTTT. The chain recombines TRBV5-1 with TRBJ1-1; tentatively, D is TRBD1 (6 bases). The germline V and J ends were trimmed by 2 bases and 10 bases, with 18 bases remaining between them. Germline CDR1 SGHRS, CDR2 YFSETQ. The CDR3 runs to 14 residues.

The sample holds one count of this clone. This rearrangement joins TRBV19 to TRBJ1-6, with 8 positions matching TRBD1. The CDR3 sequence is 15 residues long. V lost 6 bases and J lost 9; bases outside the gene matches: 10. Germline V lookup: CDR1 LNHDA, CDR2 SQIVND (reference sequence). Written as DNA, the CDR3 is TGTGCCAGTAGCCCCGAGGGACAGGTTCTTTCACCCCTCCACTTT. It encodes CASSPEGQVLSPLHF.